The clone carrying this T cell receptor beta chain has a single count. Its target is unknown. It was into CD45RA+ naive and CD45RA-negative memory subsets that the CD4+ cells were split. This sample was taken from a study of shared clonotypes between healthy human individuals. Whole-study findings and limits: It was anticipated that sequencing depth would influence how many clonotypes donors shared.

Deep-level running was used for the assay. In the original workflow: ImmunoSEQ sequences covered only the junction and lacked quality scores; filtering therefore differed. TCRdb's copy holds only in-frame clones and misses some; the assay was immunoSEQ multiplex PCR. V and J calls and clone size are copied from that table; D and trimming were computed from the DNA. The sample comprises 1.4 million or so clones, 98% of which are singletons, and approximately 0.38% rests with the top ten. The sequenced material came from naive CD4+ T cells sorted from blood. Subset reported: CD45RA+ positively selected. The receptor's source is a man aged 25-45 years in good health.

The CDR3 reads CASRWDRGSDTQYF. CDR3 bases: TGTGCCAGCAGATGGGACAGAGGTTCAGATACGCAGTATTTT. The genes are TRBV5-6 and TRBJ2-3, with TRBD1 matching 7 bases. Germline values: CDR1 SGHDT, CDR2 YYEEEE. This CDR3 has 14 amino acids. The J segment lost 4 bases and the V segment lost 5 bases, leaving 7 bases of the junction unmatched. Supplemented by reference TRBV5-6 and TRBJ2-3, the full variable domain reads DAGVTQSPTHLIKTRGQQVTLRCSPKSGHDTVSWYQQALGQGPQFIFQYYEEEERQRGNFPDRFSGHQFPNYSSELNVNALLLGDSALYLCASRWDRGSDTQYFGPGTRLTVL.